The T cell receptor (beta chain) under discussion was sequenced for a study of Ad26.COV2.S vaccination and SARS-CoV-2 variants (TCRdb year 2021). Regarding the complete study: Vaccine-arm donors came from COV1001, a multicentre, randomized, double-blind, placebo-controlled phase I-IIa trial of Ad26.COV2.S in healthy adults. TCRbeta repertoire sequencing served as the tool for gauging how specific and how broad the SARS-CoV-2-reactive T cell receptors were following Ad26.COV2.S vaccination. The TCR-sequenced set comprised about 32 samples: approximately 19 Ad26.COV2.S vaccine recipients, 5 placebo recipients and 8 SARS-CoV-2 convalescent individuals. Ad26.COV2.S was given intramuscularly at 5x10^10 or 1x10^11 viral particles, as a single shot or as two shots 56 days apart. Trial participants were randomized into five groups of five: low-dose or high-dose Ad26.COV2.S given once or twice, or placebo on both occasions. Throughout the experiments and outcome assessment, investigators stayed blinded to trial group allocation. Summary of the overall study and its limitations: Higher spike-specific TCR breadth was observed in Ad26.COV2.S recipients than in placebo recipients (P = 0.0014). It was noted by the authors that total T cell responses may have been underestimated by the TCR breadth and depth analyses. Vaccine and placebo recipients had similar non-spike TCR breadth, a finding consistent with the vaccine containing only spike. The study was not powered to compare responses between vaccine doses or regimens. After vaccination, spike-specific CD8+ and CD4+ T cell responses were reported to show substantial breadth.

Taken with the paper, the label for treatment or condition translates to: around 19 received Ad26.COV2.S at low or high dose, single or two shots; several received placebo; per-sample allocation not given. Repertoires of vaccine and placebo recipients were sequenced from samples collected on day 63 after the first injection. In Cohort 1b, some 25 adults aged 18-55 years were enrolled at a single site in Boston, USA, between 29 July and 7 August 2020. Ad26.COV2.S consisted of a replication-incompetent adenovirus type 26 vector by which a prefusion-stabilized SARS-CoV-2 spike protein from the original Wuhan strain was expressed. The immunoSEQ Assay was used to sequence TCRbeta CDR3 regions. After extraction, genomic DNA underwent amplification by bias-controlled multiplex PCR, followed by high-throughput sequencing. The source study handled its data this way. To quantify the absolute abundance of each unique TCRbeta CDR3 region, sequences were collapsed and filtered. T cell fraction was estimated by normalizing TCRbeta template counts to usable DNA, which was measured by amplifying reference genes present in all nucleated cells. Repertoire TCRs were annotated as SARS-CoV-2-specific when V gene, CDR3 amino acid sequence and J gene were exactly matched to a known reactive TCR set. The reference SARS-CoV-2 TCR set came from MIRA and was filtered for enrichment in COVID-19-positive ImmuneCODE repertoires, removing public or cross-reactive TCRs. Based on the MIRA antigens, annotated TCRs were further analysed at the level of specific ORF or position within ORF. Depth was the summed frequency of annotated unique rearrangements, while breadth was defined as annotated unique rearrangements over total unique productive rearrangements. Two-sided Wilcoxon rank-sum tests were applied when comparing TCR breadth between groups. TCRdb carries this immuneACCESS record with in-frame sequences only. Its versions omit some clonotypes, under half of them owing to an unresolved V gene in the studies checked, with the rest unexplained. V, J and clone size derive from that table, while D and trimming were established from the DNA sequence. Present in this sample are about 390,000 clones, roughly nine tenths of which were seen just once. The ten biggest clones cover approximately 3.7% of the sample.

V ends up 3 bases short and J 5 bases short, with an unmatched junction base count of 4. Its CDR3 holds 15 amino acids, cysteine through phenylalanine. The only DNA kept is the CDR3, 45 bases in frame from the first base. The germline V gene (reference sequence) supplies CDR1 SEHNR and CDR2 FQNEAQ. A word on this clone: The target of this receptor is not known. Qualities for individual bases were not recorded, and no much larger clone is one base off.

Specimen: peripheral blood, collected in a trial of Ad26.COV2.S vaccine versus placebo. Rearrangement joined TRBV7-9 to TRBJ1-6; 7 junctional bases match TRBD1. This TCR was sampled from a person aged 18-60 years who received the Ad26.COV2.S COVID-19 vaccine or a placebo. The DNA sequence is TGTGCCAGCAGCTTCGGGACAGCCCATAATTCACCCCTCCACTTT. It specifies CASSFGTAHNSPLHF.